This passage covers 20 T cell receptor beta chains from one sample sequenced in a study of blood T cell repertoires in COVID-19 (TCRdb year 2020). The method was the immunoSEQ multiplex PCR assay. As stored in TCRdb, this immuneACCESS dataset retains in-frame rearrangements with V and J assigned. A fraction of the clones does not appear; measured against another copy, unresolved V genes explain less than half of the discrepancy, and the remainder lacks a known reason. The sample table holds more than 150,000 clones, of which nearly 80% were seen once. The top ten clones comprise approximately 13% of the sample. The specimen was peripheral blood. The receptors originated from a woman aged 80 or over with acute or convalescent COVID-19.

The table lists this clone with a count of one. The rearrangement links TRBV3-1 (or the pseudogene TRBV3-2) to TRBJ2-3; TRBD2 might be the D (7 bases). The CDR3 contains 18 residues. Germline CDR1 is LGHDT and CDR2 is YNNKEL (reference sequence). Trimming cost V 0 bases and J 6 bases, with 22 bases left between them. This CDR3 is CASSQEPGGGGRRDTQYF. In DNA form, the CDR3 reads TGTGCCAGCAGCCAAGAGCCCGGCGGCGGGGGCCGTAGGGATACGCAGTATTTT.

In its sample, this clone is medium-sized. The chain recombines TRBV9 with TRBJ2-7; 9 bases align to TRBD2. Germline values: CDR1 SGDLS, CDR2 YYNGEE. V lost 3 bases, J lost 7 bases, and 8 bases stayed unmatched. The CDR3 length is 14 residues. The CDR3 loop is CASSEEGLAGEQYF. The CDR3 DNA reads as TGTGCCAGCAGCGAGGAGGGACTAGCTGGAGAGCAGTACTTC. Based on the CDR3 plus reference TRBV9 and TRBJ2-7, the full variable domain is DSGVTQTPKHLITATGQRVTLRCSPRSGDLSVYWYQQSLDQGLQFLIQYYNGEERAKGNILERFSAQQFPDLHSELNLSSLELGDSALYFCASSEEGLAGEQYFGPGTRLTVT.

This clone was counted only a few times. The rearrangement links TRBV7-2 to TRBJ1-4; D not resolved. There are 14 residues in the CDR3. Germline-derived CDR1 and CDR2 are SGHTA and FQGNSA. V was pared by 5 bases and J by 8 bases, with 15 bases between. The CDR3 loop reads CASSPGLAREKLFF. CDR3 DNA sequence: TGTGCCAGCAGCCCAGGACTCGCACGGGAAAAACTGTTTTTT.

The gene calls are TRBV10-2 and TRBJ2-1, with D possibly matching TRBD2 (6 bases). The V end was cut by 4 bases, the J end by 1 base, with 8 bases between. The CDR3 has 14 residues. Germline V CDR1 and CDR2: WSHSY, SAAADI. CDR3 bases: TGCGCCAGCAGTGGCGCGGGGTCCTACAATGAGCAGTTCTTC. Translation: CASSGAGSYNEQFF.

This chain joins TRBV7-9 and TRBJ2-7; 8 bases agree with TRBD1. The V gene end was trimmed by 8 bases and the J gene end by 4 bases; junction bases not matched to a gene: 13. This CDR3 is built from 15 residues. Germline loops: CDR1 SEHNR, CDR2 FQNEAQ (reference sequence). The CDR3: CASGSGTGSKYEQYF. In DNA, the CDR3 is TGTGCCAGCGGATCCGGGACAGGCTCGAAGTACGAGCAGTACTTC. Looking up the rest from reference TRBV7-9 and TRBJ2-7 gives the full variable domain: DTGVSQNPRHKITKRGQNVTFRCDPISEHNRLYWYRQTLGQGPEFLTYFQNEAQLEKSRLLSDRFSAERPKGSFSTLEIQRTEQGDSAMYLCASGSGTGSKYEQYFGPGTRLTVT.

This clone was picked up a small number of times. V and J are TRBV18 and TRBJ2-5, with D unresolved. The CDR3 has 11 amino acids. V was clipped by 5 bases and J by 4 bases, with 5 bases between them. In germline, CDR1 is KGHSH, CDR2 LQKENI. The CDR3 nucleotides are TGTGCCAGCTCATTCCGAGAGACCCAGTACTTC. Translated: CASSFRETQYF. Full variable domain (missing parts from reference TRBV18 and TRBJ2-5): NAGVMQNPRHLVRRRGQEARLRCSPMKGHSHVYWYRQLPEEGLKFMVYLQKENIIDESGMPKERFSAEFPKEGPSILRIQQVVRGDSAAYFCASSFRETQYFGPGTRLLVL.

This clone was seen a single time. CDR3 loop: CASRKPGQGHGYTF. DNA of the CDR3: TGTGCCAGCAGGAAACCGGGACAAGGACATGGCTACACCTTC. The chain couples TRBV6-5 to TRBJ1-2, with D possibly being TRBD1 (6 bases). The CDR3 is made up of 14 amino acids. Trimming pared 6 bases from V and 6 bases from J, leaving 17 bases between. Germline-derived CDR1 and CDR2 are MNHEY and SVGAGI.

V usage is TRBV19 and J usage is TRBJ1-6; D gene unclear. Germline CDR1 and CDR2: LNHDA and SQIVND (reference sequence). V was cut by 5 bases and J by 5 bases, with 13 bases left in between. The CDR3 is 15 amino acids. The CDR3 nucleotides read TGTGCCAGTAGTTCTTCTAATTCTCATAATTCACCCCTCCACTTT. Translated: CASSSSNSHNSPLHF.

The chain couples TRBV2 to TRBJ2-5; 10 bases align to TRBD2. The germline gives CDR1 SNHLY, CDR2 FYNNEI. CDR3 length: 16 residues. V shed 5 bases and J 3 bases; nucleotides not matched to a gene: 9. CDR3 nucleotides: TGTGCCAGCAGTTCCATACTAGCGGGACCCGAAGAGACCCAGTACTTC. This translates into CASSSILAGPEETQYF.

In its sample, this clone was seen a few times. This rearrangement joins TRBV5-4 to TRBJ1-2; 7 bases line up with TRBD1. Germline CDR1 SGHNT, CDR2 YYREEE (reference sequence). CDR3 length: 15 residues. V dropped 3 bases and J dropped 3; count of bases not matched to a gene: 8. The DNA for the CDR3 is TGTGCCAGCAGCTCGACAGGGAAAATCGACTATGGCTACACCTTC. Its protein product is CASSSTGKIDYGYTF.

The rearrangement uses TRBV27 and TRBJ2-3; D gene uncertain. Germline loops: CDR1 MNHEY, CDR2 SMNVEV (reference sequence). V dropped 2 bases and J dropped 6 bases, with 12 bases sitting between them. The length of the CDR3 is 14 residues. This chain's CDR3 is CASSLEEDSDTQYF. DNA for the CDR3: TGTGCCAGCAGTTTAGAGGAAGACTCGGATACGCAGTATTTT.

In the case of this clone: Other DNA sequences in this sample translate to the same CDR3. This chain connects TRBV28 to TRBJ1-5, with 7 bases aligning to TRBD1. Germline loops: CDR1 MDHEN, CDR2 SYDVKM. The V and J ends lost 4 bases and 2 bases, in that order; junction bases with no gene match: 2. The CDR3 is 14 residues long. The CDR3 loop reads CASSSGGGNQPQHF. CDR3 coding DNA: TGTGCCAGCAGTTCAGGGGGTGGCAATCAGCCCCAGCATTTT.

The V call is TRBV19, the J call TRBJ2-1, with 10 bases identical to TRBD2. With V trimmed by 11 bases and J by 9 bases, 10 bases remained unmatched. The CDR3 loop spans 13 amino acids. Germline loops: CDR1 LNHDA, CDR2 SQIVND (reference sequence). The CDR3 here is CASKERGGGEQFF. CDR3 nucleotides: TGTGCCTCTAAGGAGCGGGGGGGCGGTGAGCAGTTCTTC.

V usage is TRBV12-3 or TRBV12-4 and J usage is TRBJ2-7; 7 nucleotides line up with TRBD1. There are 13 residues in the CDR3. Losses at the gene ends were 3 bases for V and 2 bases for J; bases not matched to a gene: 1. CDR3: CASSLGQTYEQYF. The CDR3 region has the DNA TGTGCCAGCAGTTTGGGACAGACCTACGAGCAGTACTTC.

The chain is built from TRBV11-3 and TRBJ2-3; TRBD2 matches at 7 bases. Germline V gives CDR1 SGHNT, CDR2 YENEEA. This CDR3 is 15 amino acids long. Germline trimming cut 1 base from V and 2 bases from J; bases unmatched to any gene: 3. CDR3 in DNA: TGTGCCAGCAGCTTAGGCGGGAGCGCCACAGATACGCAGTATTTT. Translating gives CASSLGGSATDTQYF.

The gene calls are TRBV5-1 and TRBJ2-7; D might be TRBD1 (6 bases). V gave up 7 bases and J gave up 2 bases, with 16 bases separating them. CDR3 size: 14 residues. Germline assignment: CDR1 SGHRS and CDR2 YFSETQ. This chain's CDR3 is CASRPGTQPYEQYF. The CDR3 bases are TGCGCCAGCCGCCCCGGGACACAACCCTACGAGCAGTACTTC.

The gene calls are TRBV28 and TRBJ1-1; D unresolved. Germline CDR1 reads MDHEN; CDR2 reads SYDVKM. Trimming removed 8 bases at V and 1 base at J, with 17 bases between. CDR3 length: 15 residues. The CDR3 loop is CASYLTGFGNTEAFF. CDR3 nucleotide sequence: TGTGCCAGCTACCTAACGGGGTTCGGGAACACTGAAGCTTTCTTT. Together with reference TRBV28 and TRBJ1-1, the CDR3 gives the full variable domain: DVKVTQSSRYLVKRTGEKVFLECVQDMDHENMFWYRQDPGLGLRLIYFSYDVKMKEKGDIPEGYSVSREKKERFSLILESASTNQTSMYLCASYLTGFGNTEAFFGQGTRLTVV.

This clone was seen only a few times. This chain uses TRBV10-2 with TRBJ2-7, with 11 bases lining up with TRBD2. CDR1 is WSHSY and CDR2 is SAAADI in the germline V gene. V lost 6 bases to trimming and J lost 4 bases; unmatched junction nucleotides: 8. CDR3 length equals 15 residues. CDR3 nucleotide sequence: TGCGCCAGCAGAGCTGGTAGCGGGGGGGGATACGAGCAGTACTTC. It specifies CASRAGSGGGYEQYF.

The chain carries TRBV10-3 and TRBJ2-2; TRBD1 agrees at 9 bases. CDR1 ENHRY and CDR2 SYGVKD come from the germline V gene. This CDR3 region has 17 residues. V shed 5 bases, J shed 6 bases, and the junction held 13 bases outside the gene matches. The CDR3 nucleotides read TGTGCCATCAGTATCGGACAGGGGAGTAATAATGCCGGGGAGCTGTTTTTT. This translates into CAISIGQGSNNAGELFF.

The chain links TRBV1 to TRBJ2-5; the table gives TRBD2 as D, unverified against the DNA. TRBV1 is a documented pseudogene. This CDR3 spans 14 amino acids. CDR3 residues: CTSSSVSGEETQYF. The CDR3 DNA reads TGCACCAGCAGCTCCGTTAGCGGGGAAGAGACCCAGTACTTC.